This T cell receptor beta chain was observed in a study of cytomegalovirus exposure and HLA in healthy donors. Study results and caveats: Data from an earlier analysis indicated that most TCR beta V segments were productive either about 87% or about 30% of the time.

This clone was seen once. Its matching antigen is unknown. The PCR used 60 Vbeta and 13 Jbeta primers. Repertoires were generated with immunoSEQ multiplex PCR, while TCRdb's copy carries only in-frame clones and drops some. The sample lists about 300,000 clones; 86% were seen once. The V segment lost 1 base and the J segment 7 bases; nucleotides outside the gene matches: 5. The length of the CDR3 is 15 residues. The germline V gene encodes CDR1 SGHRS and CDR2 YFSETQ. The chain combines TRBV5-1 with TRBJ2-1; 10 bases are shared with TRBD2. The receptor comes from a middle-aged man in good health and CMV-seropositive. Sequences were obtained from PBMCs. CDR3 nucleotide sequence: TGCGCCAGCAGCTTGTCGACTAGCGGGCTAAATGAGCAGTTCTTC. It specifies CASSLSTSGLNEQFF. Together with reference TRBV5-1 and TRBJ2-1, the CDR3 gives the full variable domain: KAGVTQTPRYLIKTRGQQVTLSCSPISGHRSVSWYQQTPGQGLQFLFEYFSETQRNKGNFPGRFSGRQFSNSRSEMNVSTLELGDSALYLCASSLSTSGLNEQFFGPGTRLTVL.